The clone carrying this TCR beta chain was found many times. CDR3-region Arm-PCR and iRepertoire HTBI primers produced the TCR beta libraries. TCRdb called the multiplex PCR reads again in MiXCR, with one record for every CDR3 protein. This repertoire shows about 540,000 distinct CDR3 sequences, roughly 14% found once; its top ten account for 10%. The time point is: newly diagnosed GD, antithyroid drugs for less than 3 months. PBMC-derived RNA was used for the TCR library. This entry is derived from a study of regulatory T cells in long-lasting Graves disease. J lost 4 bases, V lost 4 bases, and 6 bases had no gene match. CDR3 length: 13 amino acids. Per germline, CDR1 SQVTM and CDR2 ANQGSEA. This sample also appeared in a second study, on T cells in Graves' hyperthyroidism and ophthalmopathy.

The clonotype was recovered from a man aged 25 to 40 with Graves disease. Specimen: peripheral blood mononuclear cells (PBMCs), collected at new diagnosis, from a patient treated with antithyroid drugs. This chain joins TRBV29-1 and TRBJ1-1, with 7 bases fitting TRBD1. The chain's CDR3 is CSVAQGVATEAFF. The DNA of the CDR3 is TGCAGCGTTGCTCAGGGGGTGGCCACTGAAGCTTTCTTT. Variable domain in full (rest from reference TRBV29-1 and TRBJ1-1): SAVISQKPSRDICQRGTSLTIQCQVDSQVTMMFWYRQQPGQSLTLIATANQGSEATYESGFVIDKFPISRPNLTFSTLTVSNMSPEDSSIYLCSVAQGVATEAFFGQGTRLTVV.